The present entry profiles one TCR beta chain with its context. The CDR3 has 15 amino acids. From germline, CDR1 is MGHDK and CDR2 SYGVNS. The record originates from a study of T cells expressing NK-cell markers. After re-calling the 5' RACE reads, TCRdb lists one entry per CDR3 protein, DNA absent. The sample yields 120,000 to 150,000 distinct CDR3 sequences, of which the top ten take up more than 10%. V gene TRBV25-1 combines with J gene TRBJ2-7; lacking DNA, the TRBD1 call made by TCRdb goes unchecked. The receptor was derived from a man younger than 35 in good health. The sample comprised blood T cells: a sorted CD56 or NKG2C T cell subset, CD4+ or CD8+ T cells, or bulk PBMC T cells (not recorded which). CDR3: CASSESRTGTYEQYF.